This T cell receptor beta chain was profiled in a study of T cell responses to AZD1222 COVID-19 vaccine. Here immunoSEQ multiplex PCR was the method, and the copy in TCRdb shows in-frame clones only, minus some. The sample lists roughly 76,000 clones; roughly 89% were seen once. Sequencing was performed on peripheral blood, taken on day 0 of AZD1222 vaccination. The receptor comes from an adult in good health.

The CDR3 DNA is TGTGCCAGCCCCGGCGTCGGGACTAGCGGTTCCTACGAGCAGTACTTC. Translating gives CASPGVGTSGSYEQYF. V is TRBV28 and J is TRBJ2-7, with 11 bases lining up with TRBD2. Trimming took 8 bases from V and 1 from J; bases not matched to a gene: 10. CDR1 MDHEN and CDR2 SYDVKM come from the germline V gene. The CDR3 totals 16 residues. Using reference TRBV28 and TRBJ2-7 for the parts outside the CDR3, the full variable domain is DVKVTQSSRYLVKRTGEKVFLECVQDMDHENMFWYRQDPGLGLRLIYFSYDVKMKEKGDIPEGYSVSREKKERFSLILESASTNQTSMYLCASPGVGTSGSYEQYFGPGTRLTVT.